This TCR beta chain was profiled in a study of neoadjuvant nivolumab and ipilimumab in lung cancer. Turning to the study itself: Nivolumab 3 mg/kg was given days 1, 15 and 29, plus ipilimumab 1 mg/kg day 1 in combination.

The CDR3 extends over 15 amino acids. V gave up 4 bases and J gave up 0 bases, with 12 bases separating them. CDR1 is SGHDN and CDR2 is FVKESK in the germline V gene. For this clone: Antigen specificity is unknown.

Data came from immunoSEQ multiplex PCR; TCRdb stores just in-frame clones and leaves some out. The table shows 39,000 or so clones, with roughly nine tenths occurring only once. Study results and limitations: From pretherapy to surgery, tumor richness and clonality rose with dual therapy. Compared with tumor-adjacent uninvolved lung, resected tumors showed greater richness and clonality. Resected-tumor TCR richness correlated positively with pretherapy blood richness.

The chain carries TRBV14 and TRBJ1-2, with a tentative D call TRBD1 (5 bases). The material sequenced was peripheral blood, taken before neoadjuvant nivolumab, alone or with ipilimumab. The TCR was taken from an adult with non-small cell lung cancer. This CDR3 is CASSPEWTPNYGYTF. CDR3 coding DNA: TGTGCCAGCAGCCCGGAGTGGACACCTAACTATGGCTACACCTTC.